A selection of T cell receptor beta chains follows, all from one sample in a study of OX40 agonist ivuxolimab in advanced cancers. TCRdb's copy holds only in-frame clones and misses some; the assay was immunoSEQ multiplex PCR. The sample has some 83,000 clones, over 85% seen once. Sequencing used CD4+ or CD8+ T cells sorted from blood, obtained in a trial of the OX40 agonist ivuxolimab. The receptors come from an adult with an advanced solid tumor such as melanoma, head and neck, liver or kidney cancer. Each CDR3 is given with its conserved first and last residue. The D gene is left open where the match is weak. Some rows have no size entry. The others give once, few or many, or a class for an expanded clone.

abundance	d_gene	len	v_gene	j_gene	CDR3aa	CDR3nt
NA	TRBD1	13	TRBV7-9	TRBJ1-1	CVSSPTGGTEAFF	TGTGTCAGCAGCCCGACAGGGGGAACTGAAGCTTTCTTT
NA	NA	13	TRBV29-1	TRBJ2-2	CSVAVQGNGALFF	TGCAGCGTTGCCGTCCAGGGGAACGGGGCGCTGTTTTTC
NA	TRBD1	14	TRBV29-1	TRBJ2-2	CSVEWDSNTGELFF	TGCAGCGTTGAGTGGGACAGCAACACCGGGGAGCTGTTTTTT
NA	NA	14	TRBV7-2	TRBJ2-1	CASSPGTFYNEQFF	TGTGCCAGCAGCCCCGGGACATTTTACAATGAGCAGTTCTTC
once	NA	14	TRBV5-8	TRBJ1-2	CASSPGGRDYGYTF	TGTGCCAGCAGCCCGGGGGGAAGGGACTATGGCTACACCTTC
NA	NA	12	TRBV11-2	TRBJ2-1	CASSLGDNEQFF	TGTGCCAGCAGCTTAGGAGACAATGAGCAGTTCTTC
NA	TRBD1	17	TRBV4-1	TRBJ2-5	CASSPPMDRGKGETQYF	TGCGCCAGCAGCCCTCCTATGGACAGGGGAAAGGGGGAGACCCAGTACTTC
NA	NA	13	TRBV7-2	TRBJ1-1	CASSLAWGTEAFF	TGTGCCAGCAGCTTAGCGTGGGGTACTGAAGCTTTCTTT
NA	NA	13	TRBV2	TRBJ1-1	CASSEEGNTEAFF	TGTGCCAGCAGTGAAGAGGGGAACACTGAAGCTTTCTTT
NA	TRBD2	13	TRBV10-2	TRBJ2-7	CASSVGSGDEQYF	TGCGCCAGCTCGGTGGGTAGCGGGGACGAGCAGTACTTC
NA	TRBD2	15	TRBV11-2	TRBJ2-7	CASSFGTSGSYEQYF	TGTGCCAGCAGCTTCGGGACTAGCGGGAGTTACGAGCAGTACTTC
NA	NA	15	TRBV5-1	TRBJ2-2	CASSLEGGYTGELFF	TGCGCCAGCAGCTTGGAGGGGGGCTACACCGGGGAGCTGTTTTTT
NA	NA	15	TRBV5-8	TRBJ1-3	CASSFGKGSGNTIYF	TGTGCCAGCAGCTTTGGCAAGGGCTCTGGAAACACCATATATTTT
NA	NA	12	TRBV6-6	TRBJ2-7	CASSYAAWEQYF	TGTGCCAGCAGTTACGCCGCGTGGGAGCAGTACTTC
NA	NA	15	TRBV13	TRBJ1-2	CASSSLRDRIYGYTF	TGTGCCAGCAGCTCCCTCCGGGACCGAATCTATGGCTACACCTTC
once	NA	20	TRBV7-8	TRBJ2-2	CASSRPELVSSKRNTGELFF	TGTGCCAGCAGCCGCCCAGAGCTCGTTTCGTCAAAGAGGAACACCGGGGAGCTGTTTTTT
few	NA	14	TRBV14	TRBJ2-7	CASSEAAETYEQYF	TGTGCCAGCAGCGAGGCGGCAGAGACCTACGAGCAGTACTTC
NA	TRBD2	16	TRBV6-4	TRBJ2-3	CASSAGLAGGTDTQYF	TGTGCCAGCAGTGCGGGACTAGCGGGGGGCACAGATACGCAGTATTTT
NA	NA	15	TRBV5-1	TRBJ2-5	CASSSGPRYQETQYF	TGCGCCAGCAGCTCGGGACCCAGGTACCAAGAGACCCAGTACTTC
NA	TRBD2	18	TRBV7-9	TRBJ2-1	CASSSLLAGDPLYNEQFF	TGTGCCAGCAGCTCCCTACTAGCGGGAGACCCCCTTTACAATGAGCAGTTCTTC
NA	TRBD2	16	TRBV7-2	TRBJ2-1	CASSEPPGLAYNEQFF	TGTGCCAGCAGCGAGCCGCCGGGACTAGCCTACAATGAGCAGTTCTTC
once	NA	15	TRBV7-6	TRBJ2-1	CASSYDAGTYNEQFF	TGTGCCAGCAGCTACGACGCGGGAACCTACAATGAGCAGTTCTTC
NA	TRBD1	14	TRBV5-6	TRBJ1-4	CASSFGTGDEKLFF	TGTGCCAGCAGCTTTGGGACAGGGGATGAAAAACTGTTTTTT
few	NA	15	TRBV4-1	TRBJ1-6	CASSLVADLNSPLHF	TGCGCCAGCAGCCTTGTTGCGGACCTAAATTCACCCCTCCACTTT
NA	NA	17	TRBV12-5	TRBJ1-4	CASGLERLTATNEKLFF	TGTGCTAGTGGTTTGGAACGTCTGACAGCAACTAATGAAAAACTGTTTTTT
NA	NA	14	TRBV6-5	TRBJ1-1	CASSYSRLGSEAFF	TGTGCCAGCAGTTACTCGAGATTAGGCAGCGAAGCTTTCTTT
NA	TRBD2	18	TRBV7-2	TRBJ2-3	CASSLDPAGTSVADTQYF	TGTGCCAGCAGCTTAGACCCGGCTGGGACTAGCGTTGCAGATACGCAGTATTTT
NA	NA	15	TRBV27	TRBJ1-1	CASSPAGIGNTEAFF	TGTGCCAGCAGTCCCGCAGGGATCGGGAACACTGAAGCTTTCTTT
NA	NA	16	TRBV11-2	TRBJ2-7	CASSSTGIPERYEQYF	TGTGCCAGCAGCTCCACCGGGATCCCCGAACGCTACGAGCAGTACTTC
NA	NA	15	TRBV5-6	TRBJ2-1	CASSLAGRLDNEQFF	TGTGCCAGCAGCTTGGCGGGAAGGTTAGACAATGAGCAGTTCTTC
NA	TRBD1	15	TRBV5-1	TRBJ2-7	CASSLQGPHGYEQYF	TGCGCCAGCAGCTTACAGGGGCCCCACGGCTACGAGCAGTACTTC
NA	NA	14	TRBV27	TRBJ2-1	CATTVDSSGNEQFF	TGTGCCACCACCGTCGATTCAAGTGGGAATGAGCAGTTCTTC
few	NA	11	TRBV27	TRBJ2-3	CASSLSGTQYF	TGTGCCAGCAGTTTGTCCGGTACGCAGTATTTT
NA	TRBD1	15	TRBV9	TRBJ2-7	CASSGPGDREDEQYF	TGTGCCAGCAGTGGACCCGGGGACAGGGAGGACGAGCAGTACTTC
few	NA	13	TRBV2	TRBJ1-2	CASSVRGGYGYTF	TGTGCCAGCAGTGTAAGGGGGGGCTATGGCTACACCTTC
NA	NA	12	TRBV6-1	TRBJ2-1	CASSGDGREQFF	TGTGCCAGCAGTGGGGACGGCAGGGAGCAGTTCTTC
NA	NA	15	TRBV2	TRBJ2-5	CASASRGGLQETQYF	TGTGCCAGCGCAAGTAGGGGGGGGCTGCAAGAGACCCAGTACTTC
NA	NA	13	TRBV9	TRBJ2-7	CASSVGEYYEQYF	TGTGCCAGCAGCGTAGGGGAGTACTACGAGCAGTACTTC
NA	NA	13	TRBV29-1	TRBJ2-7	CSVGGEDYYEQYF	TGCAGCGTTGGTGGAGAGGATTACTACGAGCAGTACTTC
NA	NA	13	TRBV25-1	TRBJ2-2	CASSEWGAGELFF	TGTGCCAGCAGTGAATGGGGAGCCGGGGAGCTGTTTTTT
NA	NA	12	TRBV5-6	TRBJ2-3	CASSSGTDTQYF	TGTGCCAGCAGCTCAGGCACAGATACGCAGTATTTT
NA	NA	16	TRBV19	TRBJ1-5	CASSISQGVSNQPQHF	TGTGCCAGTAGTATTTCACAGGGCGTTAGCAATCAGCCCCAGCATTTT
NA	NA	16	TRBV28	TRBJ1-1	CASRLNRGGPNTEAFF	TGTGCCAGCAGGCTTAACCGAGGGGGGCCGAACACTGAAGCTTTCTTT
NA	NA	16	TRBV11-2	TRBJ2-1	CASSSPSDGSSNEQFF	TGTGCCAGCAGCTCTCCCTCCGACGGCAGCAGTAATGAGCAGTTCTTC
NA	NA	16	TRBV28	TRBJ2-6	CASTRRGGREANVLTF	TGTGCCAGCACCCGGAGGGGGGGCCGGGAGGCCAACGTCCTGACTTTC
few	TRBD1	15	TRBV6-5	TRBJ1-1	CASSYGTGEDTEAFF	TGTGCCAGCAGTTACGGGACAGGGGAGGACACTGAAGCTTTCTTT
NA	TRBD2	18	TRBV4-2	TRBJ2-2	CASSQHPIAGVATGELFF	TGTGCCAGCAGCCAACATCCGATAGCGGGAGTAGCCACCGGGGAGCTGTTTTTT
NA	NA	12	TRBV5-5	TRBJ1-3	CASSLVGDTIYF	TGTGCCAGCAGCTTGGTGGGGGACACCATATATTTT
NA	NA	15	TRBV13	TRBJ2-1	CASSLGRTPPSGQFF	TGTGCCAGCAGCTTAGGGCGAACCCCGCCTTCAGGGCAGTTCTTC
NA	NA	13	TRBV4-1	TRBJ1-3	CASSQEGGNTIYF	TGCGCCAGCAGCCAAGAAGGAGGAAACACCATATATTTT
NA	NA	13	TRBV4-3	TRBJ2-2	CASSQDFSGELFF	TGCGCCAGCAGCCAAGATTTCTCCGGGGAGCTGTTTTTT
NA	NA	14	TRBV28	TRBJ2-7	CASSFHSGSYEQYF	TGTGCCAGCAGTTTTCATTCAGGTTCCTACGAGCAGTACTTC
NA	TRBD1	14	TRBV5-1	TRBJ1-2	CASSSGQGNYGYTF	TGCGCCAGCAGCAGCGGACAGGGGAACTATGGCTACACCTTC
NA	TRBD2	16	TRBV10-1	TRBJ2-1	CASSEDSGNSYNEQFF	TGCGCCAGCAGTGAGGATAGCGGGAACTCCTACAATGAGCAGTTCTTC
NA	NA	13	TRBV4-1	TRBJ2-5	CASSPRTEETQYF	TGCGCCAGCAGCCCCAGGACAGAAGAGACCCAGTACTTC
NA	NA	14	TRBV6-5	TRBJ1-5	CASSYAGFNQPQHF	TGTGCCAGCAGTTATGCAGGGTTCAATCAGCCCCAGCATTTT
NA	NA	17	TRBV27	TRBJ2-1	CASSLLLSAGPAGEQFF	TGTGCCAGCAGTTTACTCCTTTCTGCGGGCCCCGCAGGTGAGCAGTTCTTC
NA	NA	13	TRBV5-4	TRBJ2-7	CASSLGSSYEQYF	TGTGCCAGCAGCCTCGGGTCCTCCTACGAGCAGTACTTC
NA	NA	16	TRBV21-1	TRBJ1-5	CASSKVIQDSNQPQHF	TGTGCCAGCAGCAAAGTTATTCAGGATAGCAATCAGCCCCAGCATTTT
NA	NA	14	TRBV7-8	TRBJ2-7	CASGDSMSSYEQYF	TGTGCCAGCGGAGACAGTATGAGCTCCTACGAGCAGTACTTC